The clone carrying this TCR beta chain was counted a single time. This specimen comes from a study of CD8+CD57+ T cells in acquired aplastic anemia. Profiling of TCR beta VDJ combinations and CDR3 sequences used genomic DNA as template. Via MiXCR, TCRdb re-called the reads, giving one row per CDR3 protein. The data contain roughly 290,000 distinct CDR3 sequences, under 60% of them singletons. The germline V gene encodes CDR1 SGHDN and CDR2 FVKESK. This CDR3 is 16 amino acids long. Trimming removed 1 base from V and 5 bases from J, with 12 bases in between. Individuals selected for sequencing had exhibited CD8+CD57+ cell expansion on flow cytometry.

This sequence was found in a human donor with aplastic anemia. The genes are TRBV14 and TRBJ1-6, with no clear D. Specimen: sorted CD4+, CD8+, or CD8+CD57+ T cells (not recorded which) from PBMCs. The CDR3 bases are TGTGCCAGCAGCCAAGTACGTTGGGGAGATAATTCACCCCTCCACTTT. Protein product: CASSQVRWGDNSPLHF.